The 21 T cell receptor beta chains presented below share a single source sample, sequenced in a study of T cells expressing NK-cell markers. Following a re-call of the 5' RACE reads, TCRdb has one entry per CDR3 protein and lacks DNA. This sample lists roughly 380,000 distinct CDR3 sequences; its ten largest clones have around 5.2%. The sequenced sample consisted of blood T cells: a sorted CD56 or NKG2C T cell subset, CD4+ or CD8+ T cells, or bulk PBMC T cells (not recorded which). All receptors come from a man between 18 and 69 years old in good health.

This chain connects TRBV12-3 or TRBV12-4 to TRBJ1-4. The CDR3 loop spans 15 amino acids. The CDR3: CASSPNSATNEKLFF.

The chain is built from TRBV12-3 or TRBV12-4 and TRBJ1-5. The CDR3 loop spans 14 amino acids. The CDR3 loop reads CASSFPDALQPQHF.

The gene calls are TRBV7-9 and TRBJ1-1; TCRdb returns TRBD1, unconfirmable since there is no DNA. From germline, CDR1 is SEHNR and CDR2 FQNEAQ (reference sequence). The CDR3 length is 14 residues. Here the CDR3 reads CASSRQGGEPEAFF.

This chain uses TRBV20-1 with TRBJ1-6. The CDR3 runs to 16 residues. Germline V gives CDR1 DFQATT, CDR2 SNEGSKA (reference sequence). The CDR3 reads CSARDPRGYGNSPLHF.

The CDR3 loop reads CASSLGTSGGNEQFF. This chain joins TRBV7-9 and TRBJ2-1; TCRdb gives TRBD2 as the D gene, but with no DNA this cannot be confirmed. Per the germline V gene, CDR1 is SEHNR and CDR2 is FQNEAQ (reference sequence). This CDR3 spans 15 amino acids.

The CDR3: CASSYSMIYGSSGANVLTF. V gene TRBV6-5 combines with J gene TRBJ2-6. Germline lookup yields CDR1 MNHEY and CDR2 SVGAGI. This CDR3 is 19 amino acids long.

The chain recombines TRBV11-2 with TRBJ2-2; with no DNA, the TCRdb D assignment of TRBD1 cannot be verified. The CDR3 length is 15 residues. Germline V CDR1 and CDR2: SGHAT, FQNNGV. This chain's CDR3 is CASSLGGADTGELFF.

The CDR3 sequence: CASSEVRMTQYF. The rearrangement uses TRBV2 and TRBJ2-3. Germline V lookup: CDR1 SNHLY, CDR2 FYNNEI. This CDR3 region has 12 residues.

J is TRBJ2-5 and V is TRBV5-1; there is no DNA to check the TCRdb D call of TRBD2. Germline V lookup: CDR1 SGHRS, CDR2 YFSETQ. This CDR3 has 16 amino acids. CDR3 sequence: CASTLAPAGGQETQYF.

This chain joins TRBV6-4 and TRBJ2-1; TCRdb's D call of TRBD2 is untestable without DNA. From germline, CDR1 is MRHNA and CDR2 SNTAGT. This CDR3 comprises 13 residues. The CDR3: CASSRTRVDEQFF.

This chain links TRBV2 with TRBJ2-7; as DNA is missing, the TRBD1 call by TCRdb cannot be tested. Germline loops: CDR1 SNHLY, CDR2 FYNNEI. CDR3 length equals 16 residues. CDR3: CASSRSRDRGIHEQYF.

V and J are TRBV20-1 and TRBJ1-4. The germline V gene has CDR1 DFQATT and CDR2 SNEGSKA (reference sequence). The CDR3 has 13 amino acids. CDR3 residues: CSAYVGLNEKLFF.

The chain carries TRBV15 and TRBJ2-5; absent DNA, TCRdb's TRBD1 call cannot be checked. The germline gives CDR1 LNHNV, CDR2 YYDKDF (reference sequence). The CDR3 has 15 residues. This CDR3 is CATSREGSGVETQYF.

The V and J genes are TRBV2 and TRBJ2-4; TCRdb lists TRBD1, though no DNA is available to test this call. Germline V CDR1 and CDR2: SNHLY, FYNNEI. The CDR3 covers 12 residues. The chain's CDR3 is CASTGTEGIQYF.

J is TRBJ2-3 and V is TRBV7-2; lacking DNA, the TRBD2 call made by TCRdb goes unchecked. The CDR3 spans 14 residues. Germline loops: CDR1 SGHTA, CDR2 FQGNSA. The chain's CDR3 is CASRGTSGSGTQYF.

The CDR3 here is CASRETGIYQPQHF. The V gene is TRBV12-3 or TRBV12-4, the J gene TRBJ1-5; the D call of TRBD1 rests on TCRdb alone, since no DNA is present to check it. The CDR3 is made up of 14 amino acids.

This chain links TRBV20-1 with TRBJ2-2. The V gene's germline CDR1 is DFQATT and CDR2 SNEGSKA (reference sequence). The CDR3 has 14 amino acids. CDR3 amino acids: CSARYLADTGELFF.

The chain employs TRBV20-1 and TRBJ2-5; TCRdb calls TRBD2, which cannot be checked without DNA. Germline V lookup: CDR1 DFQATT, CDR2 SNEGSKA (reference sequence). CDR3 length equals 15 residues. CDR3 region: CSAEPSGGLSGTQYF.

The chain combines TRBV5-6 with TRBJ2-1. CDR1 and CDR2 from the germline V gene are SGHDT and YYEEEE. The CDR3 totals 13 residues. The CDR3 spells CASSLDGYNEQFF.

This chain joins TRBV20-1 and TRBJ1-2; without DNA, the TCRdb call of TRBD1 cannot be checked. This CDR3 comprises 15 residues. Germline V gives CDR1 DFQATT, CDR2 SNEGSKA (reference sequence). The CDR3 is CSAPTPFQGAHGYTF.

CDR3 sequence: CASSLSSGGPRWGGELFF. The chain carries TRBV11-2 and TRBJ2-2; the TCRdb D gene call, TRBD2, has no DNA to confirm it. This CDR3 spans 18 amino acids. Germline loops: CDR1 SGHAT, CDR2 FQNNGV.